The subject of this entry is one TCR beta chain. V lost 3 bases, J lost 5 bases, and 10 bases lay in between. In germline, CDR1 is MNHEY, CDR2 SVGAGI. This CDR3 is 13 amino acids long. These data come from a study of cytomegalovirus exposure and HLA in healthy donors. The primer mix had 60 Vbeta and 13 Jbeta primers. The assay was immunoSEQ multiplex PCR, and TCRdb's table has in-frame clones only and misses some. The sample comprises 150,000 or so clones, roughly 80% of which are singletons, and roughly 4.2% rests with the top ten. The sequencing sample was made of PBMCs. This clonotype originated in a woman in her forties in good health and CMV-seronegative. The chain uses TRBV6-5 and TRBJ1-1; perhaps TRBD1 as D (5 bases). CDR3 DNA sequence: TGTGCCAGCAGTTATTCGGAGGGGACTGAAGCTTTCTTT. Translating it yields CASSYSEGTEAFF.